These 9 T cell receptor beta chains came from one sample sequenced in a study of OX40 agonist ivuxolimab in advanced cancers. Method: immunoSEQ multiplex PCR; TCRdb's copy keeps in-frame clones and lacks some. Here the sample spans tens of thousands of clones, approximately 90% being singletons. The source was CD4+ or CD8+ T cells sorted from blood, collected in a trial of the OX40 agonist ivuxolimab. The receptor set was obtained from an adult with an advanced solid tumor such as melanoma, head and neck, liver or kidney cancer.

The chain carries TRBV10-3 and TRBJ2-1; 9 nucleotides agree with TRBD1. Germline lookup yields CDR1 ENHRY and CDR2 SYGVKD. After removal of 3 bases from V and 2 bases from J, the junction contained 5 bases not matched to a gene. The CDR3 contains 16 residues. As DNA, the CDR3 is TGTGCCATCAGTGAAGGGACAGGGTTTGCCTACAATGAGCAGTTCTTC. This codes for CAISEGTGFAYNEQFF.

This chain links TRBV28 with TRBJ2-1, with TRBD1 matching 9 bases. The CDR3 has 17 residues. CDR1 is MDHEN and CDR2 is SYDVKM in the germline V gene. With 2 bases clipped from V and 5 bases from J, the junction kept 10 bases outside the gene matches. The CDR3 DNA reads TGTGCCAGCAGTTTACCCCGTCGGACAGGGGTAAACAATGAGCAGTTCTTC. It specifies CASSLPRRTGVNNEQFF.

The rearrangement joins TRBV18 to TRBJ2-3, with 8 bases lining up with TRBD2. Germline CDR1 is KGHSH and CDR2 is LQKENI. CDR3 length: 19 amino acids. V lost 2 bases, J lost 1 base, and 14 bases stayed unmatched. As DNA, the CDR3 is TGTGCCAGCTCACCAATGCAGCAGCGGGAGATTCCAGGCACAGATACGCAGTATTTT. Residues: CASSPMQQREIPGTDTQYF.

In its sample, this clone was seen a few times. J is TRBJ2-6 and V is TRBV29-1; D call uncertain. The CDR3 has 15 amino acids. Trimming shortened V by 4 bases and J by 1 base, and 11 bases separated the two germline ends. The germline gives CDR1 SQVTM, CDR2 ANQGSEA. The CDR3 DNA reads as TGCAGCGTTGCGGTTGCGGAATCTGGGGCCAACGTCCTGACTTTC. It is translated as CSVAVAESGANVLTF.

The chain has TRBV4-2 and TRBJ2-2; 10 bases fit TRBD2. Trimming cost V 2 bases and J 3 bases; bases outside gene matches: 3. Germline V gene data show CDR1 as LGHNA and CDR2 as YNFKEQ. CDR3 size: 16 residues. The CDR3 DNA follows: TGTGCCAGCAGCCAAACTAGCGGGGTGTACACCGGGGAGCTGTTTTTT. Its translation: CASSQTSGVYTGELFF.

This chain uses TRBV27 with TRBJ2-3; D is unclear. This CDR3 has 14 residues. Trimming removed 4 bases from V and 1 base from J, with 9 bases in between. Germline V gene data show CDR1 as MNHEY and CDR2 as SMNVEV (reference sequence). This CDR3 is CASSYGPGTDTQYF. CDR3 nucleotide sequence: TGTGCCAGCAGTTACGGGCCGGGCACAGATACGCAGTATTTT.

CDR3 amino acids: CASSRPAGGRWGEQFF. CDR3 nucleotide sequence: TGTGCCAGCAGCAGGCCAGCGGGAGGCCGTTGGGGTGAGCAGTTCTTC. J is TRBJ2-1 and V is TRBV5-6; TRBD2 agrees at 9 bases. V was pared by 4 bases and J by 9 bases, with 14 bases of the junction left unmatched. The CDR3 sequence is 16 residues long. The germline CDR1 and CDR2 sequences are SGHDT and YYEEEE.

V usage is TRBV29-1 and J usage is TRBJ1-1; perhaps TRBD1 as D (6 bases). There are 13 residues in the CDR3. V was clipped by 7 bases and J by 7 bases, with 19 bases between them. Germline loops: CDR1 SQVTM, CDR2 ANQGSEA. Written as DNA, the CDR3 is TGCAGCGACCTAGGTGGGGCAGGGGTTGAAGCTTTCTTT. Translation: CSDLGGAGVEAFF. The variable domain in full, with the rest retrieved from reference TRBV29-1 and TRBJ1-1, is SAVISQKPSRDICQRGTSLTIQCQVDSQVTMMFWYRQQPGQSLTLIATANQGSEATYESGFVIDKFPISRPNLTFSTLTVSNMSPEDSSIYLCSDLGGAGVEAFFGQGTRLTVV.

This clone has only one observation. V and J are TRBV5-1 and TRBJ2-5, with 12 nucleotides matching TRBD2. This CDR3 has 15 residues. Trimming took 0 bases from V and 3 from J; bases not matched to a gene: 0. From germline, CDR1 is SGHRS and CDR2 YFSETQ. The CDR3 loop reads CASSLGLAGEETQYF. The CDR3 DNA reads TGCGCCAGCAGCTTGGGACTAGCGGGGGAAGAGACCCAGTACTTC. Complete variable domain (other parts from reference TRBV5-1 and TRBJ2-5): KAGVTQTPRYLIKTRGQQVTLSCSPISGHRSVSWYQQTPGQGLQFLFEYFSETQRNKGNFPGRFSGRQFSNSRSEMNVSTLELGDSALYLCASSLGLAGEETQYFGPGTRLLVL.